This T cell receptor beta chain emerged from a study of CD8 T cells in Susac syndrome. Study observations and caveats: An acknowledgment was made by the study that its TCR sequencing and HLA analysis involved relatively few individuals.

Comment on this clonotype: Antigen specificity is unknown.

RNA in amounts of roughly 0.5 to 1 ug was reverse transcribed with random hexamers. By means of immunoSEQ multiplex PCR, TCR beta CDR3 spanning 54 Vbeta and 13 Jbeta underwent amplification. TCRdb analysed the immunoSEQ multiplex PCR reads with MiXCR anew, one entry per CDR3 protein. The table lists some 400,000 distinct CDR3 sequences, around 85% of them singletons. This clonotype was obtained from a human donor with multiple sclerosis. Sequencing used CD8+ T cells from PBMCs.

In nucleotides, the CDR3 is TGTGCCAGCAGTGAGAGACAGACTAATGAAAAACTGTTTTTT. Translating it yields CASSERQTNEKLFF. This rearrangement joins TRBV12-3 or TRBV12-4 to TRBJ1-4; possibly TRBD1 for D (5 bases). This CDR3 spans 14 amino acids. V shed 5 bases and J shed 2 bases, with 9 bases lying between them.